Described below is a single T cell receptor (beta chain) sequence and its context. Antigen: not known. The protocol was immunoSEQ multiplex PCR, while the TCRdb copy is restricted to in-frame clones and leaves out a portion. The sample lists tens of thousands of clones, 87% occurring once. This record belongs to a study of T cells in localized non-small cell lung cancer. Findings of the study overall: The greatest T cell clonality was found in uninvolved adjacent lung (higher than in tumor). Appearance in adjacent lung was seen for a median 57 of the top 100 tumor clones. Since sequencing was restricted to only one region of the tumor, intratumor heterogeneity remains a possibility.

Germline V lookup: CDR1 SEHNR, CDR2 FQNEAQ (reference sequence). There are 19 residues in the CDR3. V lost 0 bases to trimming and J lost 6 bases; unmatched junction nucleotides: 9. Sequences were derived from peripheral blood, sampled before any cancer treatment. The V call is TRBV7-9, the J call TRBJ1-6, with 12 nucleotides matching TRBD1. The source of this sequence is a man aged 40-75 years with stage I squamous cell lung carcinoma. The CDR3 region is CASSLAQGTGGYFNSPLHF. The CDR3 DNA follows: TGTGCCAGCAGCTTAGCCCAAGGGACAGGGGGCTACTTTAATTCACCCCTCCACTTT.